These T cell receptor beta chains were read from a single sample in a study of T-cell reconstitution after alpha-beta-depleted transplantation in children. TCRdb analysed the PCR reads with MiXCR anew, one entry per CDR3 protein. This sample carries about 200,000 distinct CDR3 sequences, approximately 19% of them seen once, and the ten largest clones take approximately 40%. Here the sequenced sample was PBMCs, mostly from graft donor cells, taken 360 days after TCRalphabeta/CD19-depleted stem cell transplant. The receptors stem from a male patient between 2 and 15 years old who had a stem cell transplant for acute lymphoblastic leukemia, so the T cells may come from the graft donor. CDR3s include the opening cysteine and the closing phenylalanine or tryptophan. D genes are given only for firm matches. Not all rows give a size; the values are once, few, many and, for expanded clones, a class.

many	.	TRBJ2-2	TRBV12-3/TRBV12-4	TGTGCCAGCAGTCGGAGTTCCGGGGAGCTGTTTTTT	CASSRSSGELFF
.	TRBD1	TRBJ2-1	TRBV20-1	TGCAGTGCTAGAGGGACAGGGTCCTACAATGAGCAGTTCTTC	CSARGTGSYNEQFF
few	.	TRBJ2-7	TRBV21-1	TGTGCCAGCATACCCCACAGGGAAAAATACGAGCAGTACTTC	CASIPHREKYEQYF
few	TRBD2	TRBJ2-1	TRBV6-2/TRBV6-3	TGTGCCAGCAGTTACTCGGGACTAGCGGGGAACAATGAGCAGTTCTTC	CASSYSGLAGNNEQFF
few	.	TRBJ2-1	TRBV20-1	TGCAGTGCTAGTTATGCCCACCCCCCCTTAGGCTACAATGAGCAGTTCTTC	CSASYAHPPLGYNEQFF
.	TRBD1	TRBJ2-1	TRBV7-2	TGTGCCAGCAGCTCCCGGGACAGGGGGGATGAGCAGTTCTTC	CASSSRDRGDEQFF
many	TRBD1	TRBJ1-4	TRBV20-1	TGCAGTGCTAGAGAAGGGACAGCGTCTGAAAAACTGTTTTTT	CSAREGTASEKLFF
.	.	TRBJ2-7	TRBV7-9	TGTGCCAGCAGCTTAGGTGTCAGCGCCTACGAGCAGTACTTC	CASSLGVSAYEQYF
few	.	TRBJ1-1	TRBV7-2	TGTGCCAGCTGTGAACATCACATGAACACTGAAGCTTTCTTT	CASCEHHMNTEAFF
.	.	TRBJ2-5	TRBV10-2	TGCGCCAGCAGTGAATCTACCAAGGGGACCCAGTACTTC	CASSESTKGTQYF
.	.	TRBJ2-7	TRBV23-1	TGCGCCAGCAGTCAACCAGAGAGGGGTAGCCAGGATCCGTCCTACGAGCAGTACTTC	CASSQPERGSQDPSYEQYF
few	.	TRBJ1-2	TRBV6-1	TGTGCCAGCAGCCCCCTCCTTATAAAGGGCTATGGCTACACCTTC	CASSPLLIKGYGYTF
.	.	TRBJ2-5	TRBV7-2	TGTGCCAGCAGCTTACGCAGTGGAGAGACCCAGTACTTC	CASSLRSGETQYF
many	TRBD1	TRBJ2-5	TRBV12-3/TRBV12-4	TGTGCCAGCAGTTTGGAGGAACGGACAGGGAACGTGGAGACCCAGTACTTC	CASSLEERTGNVETQYF
.	TRBD1	TRBJ2-1	TRBV7-6	TGTGCCAGCAGCTTATGGACAGGGTCTTACAATGAGCAGTTCTTC	CASSLWTGSYNEQFF
once	.	TRBJ1-2	TRBV5-6	TGTGCCAGCAGCCTCGGGCTAGGGGGTGGCTACACCTTC	CASSLGLGGGYTF
many	.	TRBJ2-3	TRBV12-3/TRBV12-4	TGTGCCAGCAGTTTCACAGATACGCAGTATTTT	CASSFTDTQYF
.	.	TRBJ2-7	TRBV27	TGTGCCAGCTCTGCCGGGGCTGGCGGGAACGAGCAGTACTTC	CASSAGAGGNEQYF
.	TRBD2	TRBJ2-2	TRBV4-3	TGCGCCAGCAGCCAGTTAGCGGGGGGCACGTCGGCGGGGGAGCTGTTTTTT	CASSQLAGGTSAGELFF
.	TRBD2	TRBJ2-7	TRBV7-9	TGTGCCAGCAGCCACCTAGCGGGGTTTTACGAGCAGTACTTC	CASSHLAGFYEQYF
few	TRBD1	TRBJ1-1	TRBV3-1	TGTGCCAGCAGCCAAGCGGACAGGGCGACTGAAGCTTTCTTT	CASSQADRATEAFF
.	TRBD1	TRBJ2-4	TRBV7-6	TGTGCCAGCAGCTCAGGGGGTCTAGCCAAAAACATTCAGTACTTC	CASSSGGLAKNIQYF
few	.	TRBJ1-1	TRBV12-3/TRBV12-4	TGTGCCAGCAGCTTACAACGGAACACTGAAGCTTTCTTT	CASSLQRNTEAFF
once	.	TRBJ2-1	TRBV6-2/TRBV6-3	TGTGCCAGCACCCCAGATCCTGCCCGAGCTAGTGAGCAGTTCTTC	CASTPDPARASEQFF
.	TRBD1	TRBJ2-5	TRBV5-4	TGTGCCAGCAGCTTCGGACAGGGTGGGGGACAGGAGACCCAGTACTTC	CASSFGQGGGQETQYF
few	.	TRBJ2-3	TRBV2	TGTGCCAGCAGGGAGGGGCTTAGCACAGATACGCAGTATTTT	CASREGLSTDTQYF
.	TRBD1	TRBJ2-7	TRBV30	TGTGCCTGGAGTGTACTTGTGGACAGGGGCCACGAGCAGTACTTC	CAWSVLVDRGHEQYF
few	.	TRBJ2-1	TRBV6-2/TRBV6-3	TGTGCCAGCAGAACCGGGACCCAATGGAGTGAGCAGTTCTTC	CASRTGTQWSEQFF
.	.	TRBJ2-7	TRBV5-1	TGCGCCAGCAGCTTGGGAAGACAGGTTTACGAGCAGTACTTC	CASSLGRQVYEQYF
few	TRBD1	TRBJ1-6	TRBV5-1	TGCGCCAGCAGCTCCCGACAGGGTGGAAATTCACCCCTCCACTTT	CASSSRQGGNSPLHF
.	.	TRBJ2-2	TRBV4-2	TGTGCCAGCAGCCAAGAGGGGGGCTATGCCGGGGAGCTGTTTTTT	CASSQEGGYAGELFF
.	TRBD2	TRBJ2-3	TRBV29-1	TGCAGCGTTAGGGGTAGCGGGGGCACAGATACGCAGTATTTT	CSVRGSGGTDTQYF
few	.	TRBJ2-1	TRBV5-1	TGCGCCAGCAGCGGACCCGGGACGGACAATGAGCAGTTCTTC	CASSGPGTDNEQFF
.	.	TRBJ2-2	TRBV6-1	TGTGCCAGCACAGGTTTGGGGCCCAACACCGGGGAGCTGTTTTTT	CASTGLGPNTGELFF
.	.	TRBJ2-7	TRBV27	TGTGCCAGCAGTTTAATACAGGGAGTGTACGAGCAGTACTTC	CASSLIQGVYEQYF
few	TRBD2	TRBJ2-3	TRBV5-1	TGCGCCAGCAGCTTCGGACTAGCAGATACGCAGTATTTT	CASSFGLADTQYF
.	.	TRBJ1-5	TRBV18	TGTGCCAGCTCAGAGGGACGGGGAGCGGGTCAGCCCCAGCATTTT	CASSEGRGAGQPQHF
.	.	TRBJ2-2	TRBV20-1	TGCAGTGCGCCCAACCGGAACACCGGGGAGCTGTTTTTT	CSAPNRNTGELFF
few	TRBD1	TRBJ1-4	TRBV2	TGTGCCAGCAGTCTGACAGGGGGCAATGAAAAACTGTTTTTT	CASSLTGGNEKLFF
few	.	TRBJ2-7	TRBV18	TGTGCCAGCTCGAGCGAGGGACTTCTCCAGGGCGAGCAGTACTTC	CASSSEGLLQGEQYF
.	TRBD2	TRBJ2-1	TRBV2	TGTGCCAGCAGTCCTAGCGGGGCAGACTACAATGAGCAGTTCTTC	CASSPSGADYNEQFF
.	.	TRBJ1-6	TRBV28	TGTGCCAGCAGGCCAAGTTTAGGCGGTTCACCCCTCCACTTT	CASRPSLGGSPLHF
many	.	TRBJ1-2	TRBV6-6	TGTGCCAGCAGTAGGGACGGCTACACCTTC	CASSRDGYTF
many	TRBD1	TRBJ1-1	TRBV7-9	TGTGCCAGCAGCTTAGAGGGACAGGGCTTCACTGAAGCTTTCTTT	CASSLEGQGFTEAFF
.	.	TRBJ2-6	TRBV6-2/TRBV6-3	TGTGCCAGCAGCGACAGGACCTCTGGGGCCAACGTCCTGACTTTC	CASSDRTSGANVLTF
few	.	TRBJ1-1	TRBV5-1	TGCGCCAGCAGCTGGGCCCTCAAGGTAGGGGTGGGGGACACTGAAGCTTTCTTT	CASSWALKVGVGDTEAFF
few	TRBD1	TRBJ2-3	TRBV29-1	TGCAGCGTCGACTCCGGGACAGGGGGCACAGATACGCAGTATTTT	CSVDSGTGGTDTQYF
.	.	TRBJ1-2	TRBV10-3	TGTGCCATCAGTGAGACCTGGGACACCCCCAGCTATGGCTACACCTTC	CAISETWDTPSYGYTF
few	.	TRBJ2-1	TRBV6-1	TGTGCCAGCAGTGCTCAAGGGTACAATGAGCAGTTCTTC	CASSAQGYNEQFF
many	.	TRBJ2-1	TRBV20-1	TGCAGTGCTAGCGGGCGGGGATACTCCTACAATGAGCAGTTCTTC	CSASGRGYSYNEQFF